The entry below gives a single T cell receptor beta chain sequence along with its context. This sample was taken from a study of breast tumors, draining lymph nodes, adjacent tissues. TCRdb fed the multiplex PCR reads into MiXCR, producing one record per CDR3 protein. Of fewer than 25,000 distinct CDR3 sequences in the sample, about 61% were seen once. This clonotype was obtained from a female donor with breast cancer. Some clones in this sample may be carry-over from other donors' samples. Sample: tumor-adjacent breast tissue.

CDR3 nucleotides: TGTGCCAGCAGCCCCAGGGGGCCAGAGACCCAGTACTTC. It specifies CASSPRGPETQYF. The chain is built from TRBV7-9 and TRBJ2-5; 8 bases line up with TRBD1. The CDR3 loop spans 13 amino acids. The trim removed 5 bases at V and 4 bases at J, leaving 3 bases unmatched. The germline V gene encodes CDR1 SEHNR and CDR2 FQNEAQ (reference sequence).